The 10 T cell receptor beta chains below all came from one sample that was sequenced in a study of Tregs in tolerant kidney transplant recipients. Assay: immunoSEQ multiplex PCR; the TCRdb copy retains only in-frame clones and omits some. There are tens of thousands of clones in the sample; under 95% occur only once, and more than 1.5% lies in the top ten. Related graft donors supplied nonmyeloablative bone marrow transplants, and mixed chimerism was transient. This sample comprised CD4+ T cells from blood (PBMCs), obtained 12 months after the transplant. These receptors all stem from a human patient who received a combined kidney and bone marrow transplant. Some T cells may be the graft donor's.

This chain connects TRBV27 to TRBJ1-2; no clear D. CDR3 length equals 16 residues. The V and J ends lost 0 bases and 1 base respectively, with 12 bases between them. CDR1 MNHEY and CDR2 SMNVEV come from the germline V gene (reference sequence). This CDR3 is CASSLSMNRDNYGYTF. CDR3 sequence (DNA): TGTGCCAGCAGTTTATCGATGAACAGAGATAACTATGGCTACACCTTC.

This clone appeared once. One end of the junction is discordant with germline, which a read error may explain. The chain carries TRBV9 and TRBJ2-3; 9 bases match TRBD2. CDR3 length equals 16 residues. The germline V gene has CDR1 SGDLS and CDR2 YYNGEE. CDR3 amino acids: CASSVVQGTSTGTQYF. The DNA for the CDR3 is TGTGCCAGCAGCGTAGTGCAGGGGACTAGCACAGGTACGCAGTATTTT. Full variable domain (missing parts from reference TRBV9 and TRBJ2-3): DSGVTQTPKHLITATGQRVTLRCSPRSGDLSVYWYQQSLDQGLQFLIQYYNGEERAKGNILERFSAQQFPDLHSELNLSSLELGDSALYFCASSVVQGTSTGTQYFGPGTRLTVL.

The J gene is TRBJ1-2, the V gene TRBV28; no definite D call. V was trimmed by 6 bases and J by 8 bases, leaving 13 bases between them. CDR3 length: 12 residues. Germline CDR1 and CDR2: MDHEN and SYDVKM. The CDR3 region is CASRFSQVGYTF. The CDR3 bases are TGTGCCAGCAGATTTAGTCAAGTAGGCTACACCTTC.

This chain joins TRBV5-8 and TRBJ1-2, with D hard to call. The germline V gene has CDR1 SGHTS and CDR2 YDEGEE. Deletions cut 4 bases from V and 7 bases from J, with 17 bases between. The CDR3 runs 14 residues. CDR3 bases: TGTGCCAGCAGCCTGTTGCCCGGTCGAAGTGGCTACACCTTC. It encodes CASSLLPGRSGYTF.

The CDR3 nucleotides read TGTGCCAGCAGGCCACGGGGAAGAGATACGCAGTATTTT. Encoded protein: CASRPRGRDTQYF. The gene calls are TRBV5-8 and TRBJ2-3, with D maybe TRBD2 (5 bases). The ends were cut back, 5 bases at V and 5 bases at J, with 12 bases in the middle. Germline V CDR1 and CDR2: SGHTS, YDEGEE. The CDR3 has 13 amino acids.

This chain joins TRBV27 and TRBJ1-2; TRBD1 agrees at 9 bases. Germline V gene lookup returns CDR1 MNHEY and CDR2 SMNVEV (reference sequence). This CDR3 comprises 16 residues. V gave up 4 bases and J gave up 2 bases; unmatched junction bases: 8. The CDR3, as DNA: TGTGCCAGCAGTTCGGGACAGGGAAGGAGAAACTATGGCTACACCTTC. Residues: CASSSGQGRRNYGYTF.

This chain connects TRBV2 to TRBJ2-7; a possible D gene is TRBD1 (5 bases). V was trimmed by 5 bases and J by 6 bases, leaving 14 bases between them. The germline V gene encodes CDR1 SNHLY and CDR2 FYNNEI. This CDR3 is built from 13 residues. CDR3 bases: TGTGCCAGCAGTTTGAGCAGGGTCGGCGAGCAGTACTTC. Translating gives CASSLSRVGEQYF.

This chain joins TRBV5-3 and TRBJ1-2; 7 bases are a match to TRBD1. TRBV5-3 is designated an ORF whose function remains uncertain. V dropped 4 bases and J dropped 7; count of bases not matched to a gene: 4. The CDR3 loop spans 12 amino acids. CDR3 amino acids: CARSRDRVGYTF. CDR3 DNA: TGTGCCAGAAGCCGAGACAGGGTTGGCTACACCTTC.

Comments on this clone: Sequence at one end of the junction differs from germline and may be a read error. The same CDR3 also results from other DNA sequences found in this sample. The rearrangement joins TRBV19 to TRBJ1-6; D remains ambiguous. The CDR3 loop spans 14 amino acids. Germline V gene sequence: CDR1 LNHDA, CDR2 SQIVND (reference sequence). This chain's CDR3 is CASSIREDDSPLHF. CDR3 in DNA: TGTGCCAGTAGTATTAGGGAGGATGATTCCCCCCTCCACTTT.

V usage is TRBV6-6 and J usage is TRBJ2-2, with 7 positions matching TRBD1. The CDR3 has 16 residues. Per the germline V gene, CDR1 is MNHNY and CDR2 is SVGAGI (reference sequence). Trimming cost V 5 bases and J 6 bases; bases outside gene matches: 12. The CDR3 spells CASSKDRIPYAGELFF. Written as DNA, the CDR3 is TGTGCCAGCAGTAAGGACAGGATACCTTACGCCGGGGAGCTGTTTTTT.